This TCR beta chain was profiled in a study of CD8 T cells in ankylosing spondylitis. The authors made TCR beta libraries by quantitative 5'-RACE with molecular barcodes. A single record per CDR3 protein comes from TCRdb applying MiXCR to the 5' RACE reads. Among fewer than 650,000 distinct CDR3 sequences listed, roughly 13% were seen once. Ten or more counts support this clonotype. Its specificity is unknown. The CDR3 covers 15 residues. Germline assignment: CDR1 DFQATT and CDR2 SNEGSKA (reference sequence). V lost 6 bases and J lost 3; bases outside the gene matches: 10. Regarding the study as a whole: Disease-linked clones had a CD8+ phenotype and relatively low frequency in peripheral blood. The clones that were linked to disease were reported to be significantly enriched in matched synovial fluid samples from ankylosing spondylitis patients. What appeared characteristic of ankylosing spondylitis blood was a TCR beta motif of about eight highly homologous variants. Prior work had noted some motif variants in reactive arthritis blood and synovial fluid.

The chain combines TRBV20-1 with TRBJ2-3, with 9 bases aligning to TRBD2. This receptor was taken from a male donor with ankylosing spondylitis. Material: blood, either unsorted or a sorted T cell fraction (not recorded which). CDR3: CSAPGLAGVTDTQYF. CDR3 nucleotide sequence: TGCAGTGCACCCGGGTTAGCGGGAGTGACAGATACGCAGTATTTT.